This is a list of T cell receptor beta chains from one sample in a study of blood T cell repertoires in COVID-19. Method: immunoSEQ multiplex PCR; TCRdb's copy keeps in-frame clones and lacks some. The sample holds 200,000 to 250,000 clones, roughly 80% seen once. The sequencing input was PBMCs or T cells enriched from blood (not recorded which). The receptors stem from a man aged 60-69 years who had recovered from COVID-19. The CDR3 runs from the conserved cysteine through the conserved F or W. Each record gives: V gene, D gene, clone size, J gene, CDR3 protein, CDR3 DNA. The D gene is left open where the match is weak. A row's size may be missing; if present it is once, few, many or a size class.

>TRBV5-1|-|-|TRBJ1-3
CASSWGGESGNTIYF
TGCGCCAGCAGCTGGGGCGGGGAATCTGGAAACACCATATATTTT
>TRBV7-2|TRBD1|-|TRBJ2-1
CASSQDRVNEQFF
TGTGCCAGCAGCCAAGACAGGGTGAATGAGCAGTTCTTC
>TRBV20-1|-|-|TRBJ2-1
CSASGRVSNNEQFF
TGCAGTGCTAGTGGGCGGGTAAGCAACAATGAGCAGTTCTTC
>TRBV11-1|TRBD1|-|TRBJ1-6
CASSRQGEADNSPLHF
TGTGCCAGCAGCCGACAGGGCGAAGCCGATAATTCACCCCTCCACTTT
>TRBV11-2|TRBD2|-|TRBJ2-1
CASSFTSGGVNEQFF
TGTGCCAGCAGCTTTACTAGCGGGGGCGTCAATGAGCAGTTCTTC
>TRBV7-2|TRBD2|-|TRBJ2-3
CASTGSGGHPDTQYF
TGTGCCAGCACCGGGAGCGGGGGGCACCCAGATACGCAGTATTTT
>TRBV3-1/TRBV3-2|-|-|TRBJ1-2
CASSQVSSSYGYTF
TGTGCCAGCAGCCAAGTTTCATCTAGCTATGGCTACACCTTC
>TRBV7-2|-|-|TRBJ2-7
CASSPPGSNEQYF
TGTGCCAGCAGCCCGCCGGGGTCCAACGAGCAGTACTTC
>TRBV19|-|-|TRBJ1-1
CASTLMGGGNTEAFF
TGTGCCAGTACCCTAATGGGGGGAGGTAACACTGAAGCTTTCTTT
>TRBV2|-|-|TRBJ1-1
CASSVLSGARGEAFF
TGTGCCAGCAGTGTTTTGTCGGGGGCGCGGGGGGAAGCTTTCTTT
>TRBV7-2|TRBD1|-|TRBJ2-2
CASSFNRDRANTGELFF
TGTGCCAGCAGCTTTAACCGGGACAGGGCGAACACCGGGGAGCTGTTTTTT
>TRBV15|-|many|TRBJ1-1
CATSRDWITGVNTEAFF
TGTGCCACCAGCAGAGATTGGATTACAGGTGTAAACACTGAAGCTTTCTTT
>TRBV5-6|-|-|TRBJ1-3
CASSSRVTSGNTIYF
TGTGCCAGCAGTTCCCGGGTTACCTCTGGAAACACCATATATTTT
>TRBV7-2|-|few|TRBJ1-3
CASSFMGTLSGNTIYF
TGTGCCAGCAGCTTTATGGGCACTCTCTCTGGAAACACCATATATTTT
>TRBV24-1|-|-|TRBJ2-1
CATSDPTGLVNEQFF
TGTGCCACCAGTGATCCTACAGGGTTGGTAAATGAGCAGTTCTTC
>TRBV12-1|-|-|TRBJ1-4
CASSPCGGEGAKEKLFF
TGTGCCAGCAGCCCTTGCGGGGGGGAGGGGGCGAAGGAAAAACTGTTTTTT
>TRBV3-1/TRBV3-2|-|-|TRBJ1-2
CASSPRQVYGYTF
TGTGCCAGCAGCCCCAGACAGGTGTATGGCTACACCTTC
>TRBV11-3|-|-|TRBJ2-3
CASSFGGDTDTQYF
TGTGCCAGCAGCTTTGGCGGGGACACAGATACGCAGTATTTT
>TRBV2|TRBD1|-|TRBJ1-2
CASLGTGYMVEGYTF
TGTGCCAGCCTCGGGACAGGCTACATGGTAGAAGGCTACACCTTC
>TRBV4-3|-|once|TRBJ1-1
CASSQALGAMNTEAFF
TGCGCCAGCAGCCAAGCCCTGGGGGCAATGAACACTGAAGCTTTCTTT
>TRBV2|TRBD1|-|TRBJ2-2
CASSARQGDTGELFF
TGTGCCAGCAGCGCAAGACAGGGGGACACCGGGGAGCTGTTTTTT
>TRBV6-5|-|-|TRBJ2-1
CASSYSLGSSYNEQFF
TGTGCCAGCAGTTACTCTCTGGGGAGCTCCTACAATGAGCAGTTCTTC
>TRBV30|-|-|TRBJ2-5
CAWSVGGLPTQYF
TGTGCCTGGAGTGTAGGGGGTTTACCGACCCAGTACTTC
>TRBV7-9|TRBD1|-|TRBJ2-1
CASSLNRGLNEQFF
TGTGCCAGCAGCTTAAACAGGGGGCTGAATGAGCAGTTCTTC
>TRBV2|TRBD2|-|TRBJ2-7
CASSEAGGAYEQYF
TGTGCCAGCAGTGAAGCTGGGGGGGCCTACGAGCAGTACTTC
>TRBV7-9|TRBD1|-|TRBJ1-3
CASTAGQGSGNTIYF
TGTGCCAGCACCGCGGGACAGGGATCTGGAAACACCATATATTTT
>TRBV6-5|-|-|TRBJ1-3
CASSTDRSSGNTIYF
TGTGCCAGCAGTACCGACAGGAGCTCTGGAAACACCATATATTTT
>TRBV19|TRBD1|-|TRBJ1-4
CASKGTGREKLFF
TGTGCCAGTAAAGGGACAGGGAGGGAAAAACTGTTTTTT
>TRBV9|-|few|TRBJ1-2
CASSVDSNYGYTF
TGTGCCAGCAGCGTCGACAGTAACTATGGCTACACCTTC
>TRBV5-1|-|few|TRBJ1-4
CASSVGAGATNEKLFF
TGCGCCAGCAGCGTGGGGGCCGGTGCAACTAATGAAAAACTGTTTTTT
>TRBV15|-|-|TRBJ2-5
CATSRDLTGSKTQYF
TGTGCCACCAGCAGAGATCTCACAGGGTCGAAGACCCAGTACTTC
>TRBV6-6|-|-|TRBJ2-7
CASSNIQGRYEQYF
TGTGCCAGCAGTAACATACAGGGGAGGTACGAGCAGTACTTC
>TRBV18|TRBD1|-|TRBJ2-2
CASSPQGGQGSTGELFF
TGTGCCAGCTCACCACAAGGGGGACAGGGCTCCACCGGGGAGCTGTTTTTT
>TRBV4-3|-|-|TRBJ1-2
CASSQARAVRTYGYTF
TGCGCCAGCAGCCAGGCGCGGGCGGTCCGGACCTATGGCTACACCTTC
>TRBV6-5|TRBD1|-|TRBJ1-3
CASSRQGSPGNTIYF
TGTGCCAGCAGTCGACAGGGGAGTCCTGGAAACACCATATATTTT
>TRBV4-2|-|-|TRBJ1-1
CASSQPRQLTEAFF
TGTGCCAGCAGCCAACCCCGACAACTCACTGAAGCTTTCTTT
>TRBV7-9|TRBD2|-|TRBJ2-3
CASSFVAGGADTQYF
TGTGCCAGCAGCTTTGTAGCGGGGGGGGCGGATACGCAGTATTTT
>TRBV7-2|-|-|TRBJ1-2
CASSLSTVYGYTF
TGTGCCAGCAGCTTATCAACGGTCTATGGCTACACCTTC
>TRBV3-1/TRBV3-2|-|-|TRBJ1-3
CASSQGGPSSGNTIYF
TGTGCCAGCAGCCAAGGCGGTCCTAGCTCTGGAAACACCATATATTTT
>TRBV3-1/TRBV3-2|-|few|TRBJ2-1
CASSQDVRVKAYNEQFF
TGTGCCAGCAGCCAAGATGTTAGAGTGAAAGCCTACAATGAGCAGTTCTTC
>TRBV7-9|TRBD1|-|TRBJ1-4
CASSRQGRDEKLFF
TGTGCCAGCAGCAGACAGGGGCGGGATGAAAAACTGTTTTTT
>TRBV7-2|TRBD1|-|TRBJ1-1
CASSVNRGNTEAFF
TGTGCCAGCAGCGTGAACAGGGGAAACACTGAAGCTTTCTTT
>TRBV7-2|-|once|TRBJ1-4
CASSSNPTVGEKLFF
TGTGCCAGCAGCTCCAACCCGACAGTTGGAGAAAAACTGTTTTTT
>TRBV29-1|TRBD1|-|TRBJ1-1
CSVEKSGGTEAFF
TGCAGCGTTGAAAAATCAGGGGGCACTGAAGCTTTCTTT
>TRBV19|-|-|TRBJ1-2
CASSIKTGAQSNYGYTF
TGTGCCAGTAGTATTAAGACAGGCGCCCAATCTAACTATGGCTACACCTTC
>TRBV7-9|TRBD2|-|TRBJ2-1
CASSLAGGAENEQFF
TGTGCCAGCAGCTTAGCCGGGGGGGCGGAAAATGAGCAGTTCTTC
>TRBV3-1/TRBV3-2|-|-|TRBJ1-1
CASSQDLWTAEAFF
TGTGCCAGCAGCCAAGATTTGTGGACAGCTGAAGCTTTCTTT
>TRBV4-3|-|-|TRBJ1-6
CASSQDSYNSPLHF
TGCGCCAGCAGCCAGGACAGTTATAATTCACCCCTCCACTTT
>TRBV6-6|TRBD2|-|TRBJ2-3
CASRAGGNTDTQYF
TGTGCCTCGCGCGCGGGGGGCAATACAGATACGCAGTATTTT
>TRBV19|TRBD1|once|TRBJ1-2
CASSNRDREGVFYGYTF
TGTGCCAGTAGTAACCGGGACAGGGAGGGGGTATTCTATGGCTACACCTTC
>TRBV5-1|TRBD1|-|TRBJ1-5
CASSRPDRGRVGYSNQPQHF
TGCGCCAGCAGCAGACCGGACAGGGGGCGCGTCGGCTATAGCAATCAGCCCCAGCATTTT